A single sample is the source of the 3 T cell receptor beta chains below, sequenced in a study of blood T cell repertoires in COVID-19. Repertoires were generated with immunoSEQ multiplex PCR, while TCRdb's copy carries only in-frame clones and drops some. The sample lists under 350,000 clones, 90% seen once, with around 2.5% in the top ten. Specimen: PBMCs or T cells enriched from blood (not recorded which). The receptors here all came from a man between 60 and 75 years old who had recovered from COVID-19.

The rearrangement joins TRBV7-3 to TRBJ2-1; 7 positions match TRBD2. Trimming took 4 bases from V and 5 from J; bases not matched to a gene: 14. The CDR3 consists of 17 residues. Germline-derived CDR1 and CDR2 are SGHTA and FQGTGA. The CDR3 protein is CASSSQRGAGTHNEQFF. CDR3 nucleotides: TGTGCCAGCAGCTCCCAAAGGGGAGCGGGAACCCACAATGAGCAGTTCTTC.

The chain recombines TRBV11-3 with TRBJ2-7; 10 bases fit TRBD1. The ends lost 1 base at V and 3 bases at J; junction bases unmatched: 3. In germline, CDR1 is SGHNT, CDR2 YENEEA. CDR3 size: 15 residues. For the CDR3, the DNA is TGTGCCAGCAGCTTAGTGACAGGGGGCAACTACGAGCAGTACTTC. This gives the protein CASSLVTGGNYEQYF.

V gene TRBV3-1 (or the pseudogene TRBV3-2) combines with J gene TRBJ2-5; 8 positions match TRBD2. Unmatched junction bases numbered 4, after V lost 2 bases and J lost 5 bases. Germline values: CDR1 LGHDT, CDR2 YNNKEL (reference sequence). The CDR3 has 14 amino acids. CDR3 nucleotide sequence: TGTGCCAGCAGCCAAAACAGCGGGAGTGAGACCCAGTACTTC. It specifies CASSQNSGSETQYF.